Shown below are 14 T cell receptor beta chains from a single sample sequenced in a study of identifying expanded T cells in peripheral blood. Clones were read by immunoSEQ multiplex PCR, and TCRdb kept only the in-frame ones, dropping some. The repertoire holds around 56,000 clones, around four fifths seen once, with under 20% in the top ten. Sequencing used blood. Every receptor here comes from a person aged 18 to 69 in good health.

The rearrangement joins TRBV5-6 to TRBJ2-7; 10 bases are shared with TRBD1. V lost 3 bases, J lost 7 bases, and 7 bases stayed unmatched. This CDR3 is 14 amino acids long. Germline V gene data show CDR1 as SGHDT and CDR2 as YYEEEE. This CDR3 reads CASSWGQGSLEQYV. CDR3 nucleotides: TGTGCCAGCAGCTGGGGACAGGGGTCGTTGGAGCAGTACGTC.

The chain is built from TRBV11-2 and TRBJ1-2, with D maybe TRBD1 (6 bases). Trimming removed 3 bases at V and 6 bases at J, with 17 bases between. Looked up from germline, CDR1 is SGHAT and CDR2 is FQNNGV. The length of the CDR3 is 15 residues. As DNA, the CDR3 is TGTGCCAGCAGCTTGGGGCCCTCGACAGGACATGGCTACACCTTC. It translates to CASSLGPSTGHGYTF.

V gene TRBV5-6 combines with J gene TRBJ1-5; D ambiguous. This CDR3 has 15 residues. Germline loops: CDR1 SGHDT, CDR2 YYEEEE. V was shortened by 4 bases and J by 4 bases, with 15 bases between the two germline ends. The CDR3 DNA reads TGTGCCAGCAGCCAAAGGCAGGACCGTAATCAGCCCCAGCATTTT. Amino acids: CASSQRQDRNQPQHF. Together with reference TRBV5-6 and TRBJ1-5, the CDR3 gives the full variable domain: DAGVTQSPTHLIKTRGQQVTLRCSPKSGHDTVSWYQQALGQGPQFIFQYYEEEERQRGNFPDRFSGHQFPNYSSELNVNALLLGDSALYLCASSQRQDRNQPQHFGDGTRLSIL.

In this sample, this clone turned up a few times. The gene calls are TRBV2 and TRBJ1-2; D may be TRBD1 (5 bases). Germline V gene lookup returns CDR1 SNHLY and CDR2 FYNNEI. V was cut by 9 bases and J by 4 bases, with 12 bases left in between. This CDR3 region has 12 residues. The DNA for the CDR3 is TGTGCCAGTCCACGGGGCCCCTATGGCTACACCTTC. Translation gives CASPRGPYGYTF.

In this sample, this clone turned up once. V usage is TRBV9 and J usage is TRBJ1-2; D not certain. The CDR3 contains 13 residues. V lost 3 bases and J 5 bases, leaving 11 bases between the germline ends. The V gene's germline CDR1 is SGDLS and CDR2 YYNGEE. The CDR3 DNA reads as TGTGCCAGCAGCGAGACCCTCGAATATGGCTACACCTTC. Amino acids: CASSETLEYGYTF.

The chain is built from TRBV19 and TRBJ2-5; 9 nucleotides match TRBD1. With 6 bases clipped from V and 3 bases from J, the junction kept 14 bases outside the gene matches. The CDR3 is made up of 17 amino acids. The germline gives CDR1 LNHDA, CDR2 SQIVND (reference sequence). The CDR3 reads CASSRNPTGTGKETQYF. CDR3 in DNA: TGTGCCAGTAGCCGAAACCCGACCGGGACAGGGAAAGAGACCCAGTACTTC.

This sequence joins TRBV10-1 and TRBJ2-3; weak D call: TRBD2 (5 bases). Germline assignment: CDR1 WNHNN and CDR2 SYGVQD (reference sequence). There are 15 residues in the CDR3. V dropped 2 bases and J dropped 3 bases, with 12 bases sitting between them. The CDR3 region has the DNA TGCGCCAGCAGTGAGACTCTAGCTCCGACAGATACGCAGTATTTT. This translates into CASSETLAPTDTQYF.

CDR3 protein: CASSLGVRASSGQYF. The CDR3, as DNA: TGTGCCAGCAGCTTAGGTGTGCGGGCTTCGTCCGGGCAGTACTTC. The chain uses TRBV7-9 and TRBJ2-7; D might be TRBD2 (5 bases). CDR1 and CDR2 (germline): SEHNR, FQNEAQ (reference sequence). The length of the CDR3 is 15 residues. V was clipped by 1 base and J by 9 bases, with 19 bases between them. Full variable domain (outside the CDR3, taken from reference TRBV7-9 and TRBJ2-7): DTGVSQNPRHKITKRGQNVTFRCDPISEHNRLYWYRQTLGQGPEFLTYFQNEAQLEKSRLLSDRFSAERPKGSFSTLEIQRTEQGDSAMYLCASSLGVRASSGQYFGPGTRLTVT.

The J gene is TRBJ1-1, the V gene TRBV19, with TRBD1 identical over 7 bases. The V gene's germline CDR1 is LNHDA and CDR2 SQIVND (reference sequence). V lost 7 bases and J lost 1; bases outside the gene matches: 12. CDR3 length equals 16 residues. The DNA of the CDR3 is TGTGCCAGTACCACCCACGGACAGGCGCAGAACACTGAAGCTTTCTTT. Its protein product is CASTTHGQAQNTEAFF. Combining the CDR3 with reference TRBV19 and TRBJ1-1 gives the whole variable domain DGGITQSPKYLFRKEGQNVTLSCEQNLNHDAMYWYRQDPGQGLRLIYYSQIVNDFQKGDIAEGYSVSREKKESFPLTVTSAQKNPTAFYLCASTTHGQAQNTEAFFGQGTRLTVV.

The chain carries TRBV30 and TRBJ2-3; 13 bases fit TRBD2. CDR1 is GTSNPN and CDR2 is SVGIG in the germline V gene (reference sequence). J lost 2 bases, V lost 4 bases, and 3 bases had no gene match. The CDR3 extends over 15 amino acids. The CDR3 region has the DNA TGTGCCTGGACGACTAGCGGGGGGCCCACAGATACGCAGTATTTT. Its protein is CAWTTSGGPTDTQYF.

J is TRBJ1-1 and V is TRBV4-1; D is ambiguous. V dropped 6 bases and J dropped 2 bases, with 13 bases sitting between them. From germline, CDR1 is MGHRA and CDR2 YSYEKL. The length of the CDR3 is 14 residues. The CDR3: CASRRPPGNTEAFF. CDR3 sequence (DNA): TGCGCCAGCAGGCGACCCCCGGGAAACACTGAAGCTTTCTTT.

Only one count was recorded for this clone. The V call is TRBV18, the J call TRBJ1-2, with TRBD1 as a possible D gene (5 bases). Trimming pared 3 bases from V and 1 base from J, leaving 9 bases between. This CDR3 is 14 amino acids long. CDR1 and CDR2 from the germline V gene are KGHSH and LQKENI. Here the CDR3 DNA reads TGTGCCAGCTCACCTGACAGCTTTAACTATGGCTACACCTTC. This gives the protein CASSPDSFNYGYTF.

The chain couples TRBV7-9 to TRBJ2-2, with TRBD2 as a possible D gene (5 bases). The CDR3 loop spans 13 amino acids. Looked up from germline, CDR1 is SEHNR and CDR2 is FQNEAQ (reference sequence). Deletions cut 3 bases from V and 4 bases from J, with 6 bases between. CDR3 coding DNA: TGTGCCAGCAGCTTTGAGGGCACCGGGGAGCTGTTTTTT. Translated, it gives CASSFEGTGELFF.

The chain employs TRBV7-9 and TRBJ2-7, with 7 bases identical to TRBD1. Trimming removed 7 bases from V and 1 base from J; junction bases left unmatched: 7. Germline V gene lookup returns CDR1 SEHNR and CDR2 FQNEAQ (reference sequence). The CDR3 is 14 amino acids. The CDR3: CASTMGQKSYEQYF. As DNA, the CDR3 is TGTGCCAGCACCATGGGACAGAAGTCCTACGAGCAGTACTTC. The entire variable domain, with the rest obtained from reference TRBV7-9 and TRBJ2-7, is as follows: DTGVSQNPRHKITKRGQNVTFRCDPISEHNRLYWYRQTLGQGPEFLTYFQNEAQLEKSRLLSDRFSAERPKGSFSTLEIQRTEQGDSAMYLCASTMGQKSYEQYFGPGTRLTVT.